The entry that follows covers one T cell receptor (beta chain) sequence. This sample was taken from a study of blood T cell repertoires in COVID-19. Whole-study context: COVID-19 samples, acute and convalescent, were from the United States, Italy and Spain. PBMCs, B-cell-depleted T cells, or T cells were the source of the cDNA or gDNA that made up the material.

Trimming took 4 bases from V and 8 from J, leaving 14 bases between them. This CDR3 contains 12 residues. The V gene's germline CDR1 is SQVTM and CDR2 ANQGSEA. Original processing notes: Amplification from reference gene primers served as the basis for estimated nucleated cell counts. The repertoire was sequenced with immunoSEQ multiplex PCR; TCRdb's copy has only in-frame clones and lacks some. V, J and clone size derive from that table, while D and trimming were established from the DNA sequence. This sample carries 270,000 or so clones, 80% to 85% of them seen once, and the ten largest clones take just under 3%.

The chain couples TRBV29-1 to TRBJ1-2; no reliable D call. The sample comprised peripheral blood. The receptor comes from a woman aged 60-75 years with active or convalescent COVID-19. The CDR3 loop reads CSVAPGVTGYTF. The CDR3 region has the DNA TGCAGCGTTGCCCCCGGGGTGACGGGCTACACCTTC. Combining the CDR3 with reference TRBV29-1 and TRBJ1-2 gives the whole variable domain SAVISQKPSRDICQRGTSLTIQCQVDSQVTMMFWYRQQPGQSLTLIATANQGSEATYESGFVIDKFPISRPNLTFSTLTVSNMSPEDSSIYLCSVAPGVTGYTFGSGTRLTVV.